The 25 T cell receptor beta chains below all came from one sample that was sequenced in a study of shared T cell receptors in the human thymus. The table came from immunoSEQ multiplex PCR; TCRdb's copy has only in-frame clones and leaves some out. The sample includes some 640,000 clones, around 87% of them seen just once. These same records also appear under a second study, on human thymus T cells.

The sample was thymocytes. The receptors were sampled from a boy in the first two years of life with a congenital heart defect.

The chain couples TRBV4-3 to TRBJ1-1, with TRBD1 matching over 7 bases. CDR1 is LGHNA and CDR2 is YSLEER in the germline V gene. The ends lost 0 bases at V and 0 bases at J; junction bases unmatched: 13. The CDR3 loop spans 19 amino acids. CDR3 in amino acids: CASSQDRPGQSVMNTEAFF. The CDR3 bases are TGCGCCAGCAGCCAAGATAGGCCGGGACAGTCTGTAATGAACACTGAAGCTTTCTTT.

The rearrangement uses TRBV13 and TRBJ2-3; 7 bases are a match to TRBD1. V lost 5 bases to trimming and J lost 4 bases; unmatched junction nucleotides: 3. There are 13 residues in the CDR3. CDR1 is PRHDT and CDR2 is FYEKMQ in the germline V gene (reference sequence). This chain's CDR3 is CASSPTGSDTQYF. The CDR3 coding sequence is TGTGCCAGCAGCCCGACAGGGTCAGATACGCAGTATTTT.

This clone has more than one count but fewer than ten. The V call is TRBV5-1, the J call TRBJ1-2; 8 bases fit TRBD1. Germline values: CDR1 SGHRS, CDR2 YFSETQ. CDR3 length equals 14 residues. V was clipped by 4 bases and J by 7 bases; unmatched bases: 9. The CDR3 region has the DNA TGCGCCAGCAGCACGGACAGGGAGGCGGCTGGCTACACCTTC. Translated: CASSTDREAAGYTF.

V gene TRBV27 combines with J gene TRBJ2-3; 8 bases map to TRBD2. The CDR3 is made up of 17 amino acids. The V and J ends lost 5 bases and 0 bases, in that order; junction bases with no gene match: 10. Germline-derived CDR1 and CDR2 are MNHEY and SMNVEV (reference sequence). The DNA for the CDR3 is TGTGCCAGCAGTAGGGCCCAAGCGGGAGTCAGCACAGATACGCAGTATTTT. Translating it yields CASSRAQAGVSTDTQYF.

This chain connects TRBV4-1 to TRBJ2-5; D is undetermined. The DNA end favors TRBJ2-7, so the J call may be wrong. The germline V gene encodes CDR1 MGHRA and CDR2 YSYEKL. The CDR3 contains 16 residues. The DNA for the CDR3 is TGCGCCAGCAGCCAAGAGCTGGCTAGAGATCTTTGCGAGCAGTACTTC. Its translation: CASSQELARDLCEQYF.

This clone was picked up one time. The genes are TRBV9 and TRBJ2-3; 10 bases match TRBD2. Germline CDR1 is SGDLS and CDR2 is YYNGEE. The V and J ends lost 4 bases and 4 bases, in that order; junction bases with no gene match: 9. The CDR3 is 16 amino acids. CDR3 protein: CASSPTSGTTSDTQYF. DNA for the CDR3: TGTGCCAGCAGCCCCACTAGCGGGACAACATCAGATACGCAGTATTTT.

The CDR3 bases are TGTGCCAGCAGGTGGCCCGGGGACAGGAAGAACACTGAAGCTTTCTTT. It encodes CASRWPGDRKNTEAFF. V gene TRBV11-2 combines with J gene TRBJ1-1; 8 nucleotides match TRBD1. The junction had 10 bases not matched to a gene; V was cut back by 6 bases and J by 1 base. The CDR3 totals 16 residues. Per germline, CDR1 SGHAT and CDR2 FQNNGV.

The chain carries TRBV19 and TRBJ1-3; 8 bases are shared with TRBD1. CDR1 is LNHDA and CDR2 is SQIVND in the germline V gene (reference sequence). The CDR3 runs 14 residues. V was clipped by 5 bases and J by 4 bases; unmatched bases: 4. CDR3 loop: CASSLRGPGNTIYF. The CDR3 DNA follows: TGTGCCAGTAGTCTCAGGGGGCCCGGAAACACCATATATTTT.

V gene TRBV7-6 combines with J gene TRBJ1-2; 7 bases align to TRBD1. In germline, CDR1 is SGHVS, CDR2 FNYEAQ. The CDR3 totals 16 residues. V lost 6 bases, J lost 5 bases, and 15 bases stayed unmatched. CDR3 sequence reads: CASSPRPGGLYYGYTF. The DNA of the CDR3 is TGTGCCAGCAGTCCCCGGCCAGGGGGTCTTTATTATGGCTACACCTTC.

The chain carries TRBV5-6 and TRBJ1-1, with a tentative D call TRBD1 (5 bases). From germline, CDR1 is SGHDT and CDR2 YYEEEE. Trimming took 0 bases from V and 3 from J, leaving 12 bases between them. There are 15 residues in the CDR3. The CDR3: CASSLVAVRDTEAFF. In DNA, the CDR3 is TGTGCCAGCAGCTTGGTTGCGGTCAGGGACACTGAAGCTTTCTTT.

This chain links TRBV11-2 with TRBJ1-5, with D hard to call. Germline V gene data show CDR1 as SGHAT and CDR2 as FQNNGV. The CDR3 sequence is 14 residues long. The germline V and J ends were trimmed by 0 bases and 5 bases, with 8 bases remaining between them. In nucleotides, the CDR3 is TGTGCCAGCAGCTTAGATAGCGGGGATCAGCCCCAGCATTTT. This gives the protein CASSLDSGDQPQHF.

This clone has just one count. The chain is built from TRBV5-1 and TRBJ1-1, with a weak D call TRBD1 (6 bases). The V gene lost 4 bases and the J gene lost 1 base, with 20 bases spanning the gap. Per germline, CDR1 SGHRS and CDR2 YFSETQ. This CDR3 region has 17 residues. For the CDR3, the DNA is TGCGCCAGCAGCAGCAGCGAGGTAGGGGGTCCGAACACTGAAGCTTTCTTT. Its translation: CASSSSEVGGPNTEAFF.

The CDR3 region is CASSPTQTLLQGRYNEQFF. The CDR3, as DNA: TGTGCCAGCAGTCCTACCCAAACCTTGTTGCAGGGTCGTTACAATGAGCAGTTCTTC. The chain employs TRBV7-6 and TRBJ2-1; D might be TRBD1 (5 bases). Trimming left V 6 bases short and J 4 bases short, with 28 bases between. Per germline, CDR1 SGHVS and CDR2 FNYEAQ. The CDR3 totals 19 residues.

V and J are TRBV28 and TRBJ2-3, with 12 bases lining up with TRBD2. J was trimmed by 1 base and V by 6 bases; bases with no gene match: 11. The CDR3 loop spans 18 amino acids. Germline assignment: CDR1 MDHEN and CDR2 SYDVKM. The CDR3: CASSSGLAGGWGTDTQYF. DNA of the CDR3: TGTGCCAGCAGCTCCGGGCTAGCGGGAGGGTGGGGCACAGATACGCAGTATTTT.

The chain joins TRBV25-1 to TRBJ2-1; 8 nucleotides line up with TRBD1. CDR1 MGHDK and CDR2 SYGVNS come from the germline V gene. The CDR3 extends over 16 amino acids. V was pared by 3 bases and J by 6 bases, with 10 bases of the junction left unmatched. CDR3 in DNA: TGTGCCAGCAGTGACGCCCAGGGGGCTCCTGGCAATGAGCAGTTCTTC. This encodes CASSDAQGAPGNEQFF.

This clone was found once. The rearrangement links TRBV11-2 to TRBJ2-7; tentatively, D is TRBD2 (5 bases). The CDR3 consists of 17 residues. Deletions cut 0 bases from V and 6 bases from J, with 21 bases between. Germline CDR1 is SGHAT and CDR2 is FQNNGV. This CDR3 is CASSLEVGQLEFSEQYF. The CDR3 nucleotides read TGTGCCAGCAGCTTAGAGGTAGGGCAACTAGAATTCTCCGAGCAGTACTTC.

V gene TRBV13 combines with J gene TRBJ2-5; TRBD1 might be the D (6 bases). The germline V gene encodes CDR1 PRHDT and CDR2 FYEKMQ (reference sequence). The V gene lost 5 bases and the J gene lost 0 bases, with 16 bases spanning the gap. The CDR3 sequence is 16 residues long. The CDR3 bases are TGTGCCAGCAGCCCTCGGGACACACAGTACCAAGAGACCCAGTACTTC. This codes for CASSPRDTQYQETQYF.

The count of this clone is one. The chain is built from TRBV15 and TRBJ2-6, with a possible D match to TRBD1 (6 bases). The CDR3 sequence is 14 residues long. V was shortened by 7 bases and J by 2 bases, with 9 bases between the two germline ends. Germline assignment: CDR1 LNHNV and CDR2 YYDKDF (reference sequence). DNA of the CDR3: TGTGCCACCATCGCAGGGGCTGGGGCCAACGTCCTGACTTTC. Its translation is CATIAGAGANVLTF.

This chain links TRBV7-9 with TRBJ2-3; possibly TRBD2 for D (6 bases). Germline CDR1 is SEHNR and CDR2 is FQNEAQ (reference sequence). Trimming stripped 7 bases from V and 3 bases from J, with 17 bases between. There are 15 residues in the CDR3. The CDR3 loop reads CASTCRPGVTDTQYF. The CDR3 coding sequence is TGTGCCAGCACCTGCAGGCCGGGGGTAACAGATACGCAGTATTTT.

This clone was found once. V gene TRBV6-5 combines with J gene TRBJ2-1, with D possibly TRBD2 on 6 matching bases. V shed 6 bases and J shed 5 bases, with 11 bases lying between them. The CDR3 totals 13 residues. Germline loops: CDR1 MNHEY, CDR2 SVGAGI. CDR3 loop: CASRLSGDNEQFF. CDR3 sequence (DNA): TGTGCCAGCAGGCTATCGGGGGACAATGAGCAGTTCTTC.

The chain couples TRBV20-1 to TRBJ1-5; D uncertain. With 5 bases removed from V and 13 bases from J, the gap between germline ends came to 9 bases. The CDR3 consists of 9 residues. CDR1 and CDR2 (germline): DFQATT, SNEGSKA (reference sequence). The CDR3 bases are TGCAGTGCTGGACTACGGCAGCATTTT. Residues: CSAGLRQHF.

The chain is built from TRBV5-6 and TRBJ2-7; 12 nucleotides match TRBD1. From germline, CDR1 is SGHDT and CDR2 YYEEEE. The length of the CDR3 is 16 residues. With 2 bases clipped from V and 3 bases from J, the junction kept 6 bases outside the gene matches. The CDR3 loop is CASSFGTGGTGYEQYF. Written as DNA, the CDR3 is TGTGCCAGCAGCTTTGGGACAGGGGGCACGGGCTACGAGCAGTACTTC. The entire variable domain, with the rest obtained from reference TRBV5-6 and TRBJ2-7, is as follows: DAGVTQSPTHLIKTRGQQVTLRCSPKSGHDTVSWYQQALGQGPQFIFQYYEEEERQRGNFPDRFSGHQFPNYSSELNVNALLLGDSALYLCASSFGTGGTGYEQYFGPGTRLTVT.

The chain couples TRBV28 to TRBJ2-7; D is possibly TRBD2 (5 bases). Germline V CDR1 and CDR2: MDHEN, SYDVKM. The CDR3 length is 15 residues. Trimming left V 5 bases short and J 3 bases short, with 17 bases between. This CDR3 reads CASSPPRGVVYEQYF. The CDR3 DNA reads TGTGCCAGCAGTCCCCCTCGGGGTGTCGTCTACGAGCAGTACTTC.

The J gene is TRBJ1-5, the V gene TRBV28; no definite D call. CDR3 length equals 13 residues. V lost 2 bases and J 9 bases, leaving 11 bases between the germline ends. Germline V CDR1 and CDR2: MDHEN, SYDVKM. CDR3 nucleotides: TGTGCCAGCAGTTTACGTGCGTTTTGGCCCCAGCATTTT. Translating it yields CASSLRAFWPQHF.

The V and J genes are TRBV4-1 and TRBJ2-3; the match to TRBD2 covers 12 bases. The germline V gene has CDR1 MGHRA and CDR2 YSYEKL. Losses at the gene ends were 0 bases for V and 6 bases for J; bases not matched to a gene: 7. The CDR3 is made up of 17 amino acids. The CDR3 loop is CASSQDLAGGPSDTQYF. The CDR3 region has the DNA TGCGCCAGCAGCCAAGATCTAGCGGGGGGGCCTTCTGATACGCAGTATTTT.